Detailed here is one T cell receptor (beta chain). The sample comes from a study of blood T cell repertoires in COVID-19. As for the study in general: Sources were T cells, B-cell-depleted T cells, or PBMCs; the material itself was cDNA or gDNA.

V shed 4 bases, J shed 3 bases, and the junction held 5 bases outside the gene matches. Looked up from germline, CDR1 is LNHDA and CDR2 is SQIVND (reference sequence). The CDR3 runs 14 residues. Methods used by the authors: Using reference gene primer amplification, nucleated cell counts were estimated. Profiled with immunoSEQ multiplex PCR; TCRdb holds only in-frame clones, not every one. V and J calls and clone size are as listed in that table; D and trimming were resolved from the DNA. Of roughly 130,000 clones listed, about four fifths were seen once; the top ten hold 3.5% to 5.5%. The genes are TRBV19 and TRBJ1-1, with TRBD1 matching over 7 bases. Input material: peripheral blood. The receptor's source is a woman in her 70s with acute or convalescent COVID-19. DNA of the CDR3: TGTGCCAGTAGTACGACAGGGAGGTACACTGAAGCTTTCTTT. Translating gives CASSTTGRYTEAFF.